The rows below give T cell receptor beta chains drawn from one sample of a study of blood T cell repertoires in COVID-19. TCRdb's table, derived via immunoSEQ multiplex PCR, lists solely in-frame clones and lacks some. This sample carries 200,000 to 250,000 clones, around 89% of them seen once, and the ten largest clones take 2.6%. Input material: PBMCs or T cells enriched from blood (not recorded which). These receptors were obtained from a woman in her twenties or thirties who had recovered from COVID-19. The CDR3 runs from the conserved cysteine through the conserved F or W. Fields, in order: clone size, J gene, V gene, D gene, CDR3 DNA, CDR3 protein. A D gene is named only where the DNA matches it firmly. Size is omitted from some rows. Given values are once, few, many or a class for expanded clones.

clone_size: NA
j_call: TRBJ1-6
v_call: TRBV6-5
d_call: NA
cdr3_nt: TGTGCCAGCAGTTACGGAGCGGATTCACCCCTCCACTTT
cdr3_aa: CASSYGADSPLHF

clone_size: NA
j_call: TRBJ2-1
v_call: TRBV7-2
d_call: TRBD2
cdr3_nt: TGTGCCAGCAGCTTACGGGGACTAGCGGGGGTGGGGCTGGTCAATGAGCAGTTCTTC
cdr3_aa: CASSLRGLAGVGLVNEQFF

clone_size: NA
j_call: TRBJ2-7
v_call: TRBV4-1
d_call: TRBD1
cdr3_nt: TGCGCCAGCAGCCCCGACAGGGGAAACGGATACGAGCAGTACTTC
cdr3_aa: CASSPDRGNGYEQYF

clone_size: NA
j_call: TRBJ1-2
v_call: TRBV5-5
d_call: NA
cdr3_nt: TGTGCCAGCAGCTTGGGTTACTTGACAGCGGGCTATGGCTACACCTTC
cdr3_aa: CASSLGYLTAGYGYTF

clone_size: once
j_call: TRBJ2-2
v_call: TRBV7-9
d_call: TRBD2
cdr3_nt: TGTGCCAGCAGCACACAACTAGCGGCGAACACCGGGGAGCTGTTTTTT
cdr3_aa: CASSTQLAANTGELFF

clone_size: NA
j_call: TRBJ1-2
v_call: TRBV7-3
d_call: TRBD1
cdr3_nt: TGTGCCAGCAGCTTAGGGACAGGGGGCGCAAATGGCTACACCTTC
cdr3_aa: CASSLGTGGANGYTF

clone_size: NA
j_call: TRBJ1-2
v_call: TRBV5-3
d_call: TRBD1
cdr3_nt: TGTGCCAGAAGATTCCGGACAGGGGGCATCCTCGAGGGCTACACCTTC
cdr3_aa: CARRFRTGGILEGYTF

clone_size: NA
j_call: TRBJ2-2
v_call: TRBV4-3
d_call: NA
cdr3_nt: TGCGCCAGCAGCCAAGATTACGGGAACACCGGGGAGCTGTTTTTT
cdr3_aa: CASSQDYGNTGELFF

clone_size: NA
j_call: TRBJ2-3
v_call: TRBV3-1/TRBV3-2
d_call: NA
cdr3_nt: TGTGCCAGCAGCCACGGCAGGGAGGCAGATACGCAGTATTTT
cdr3_aa: CASSHGREADTQYF

clone_size: NA
j_call: TRBJ1-6
v_call: TRBV5-1
d_call: NA
cdr3_nt: TGCGCCAGCAGCTTGTACGGGAGCGCGAATTCACCCCTCCACTTT
cdr3_aa: CASSLYGSANSPLHF

clone_size: NA
j_call: TRBJ1-1
v_call: TRBV7-2
d_call: NA
cdr3_nt: TGTGCCAGCAGCTTAGACAGGACTGAAGCTTTCTTT
cdr3_aa: CASSLDRTEAFF

clone_size: NA
j_call: TRBJ2-1
v_call: TRBV27
d_call: TRBD2
cdr3_nt: TGTGCCAGCAGTACCCGACTAGCGGGGATAAATGAGCAGTTCTTC
cdr3_aa: CASSTRLAGINEQFF

clone_size: NA
j_call: TRBJ1-1
v_call: TRBV27
d_call: TRBD1
cdr3_nt: TGTGCCAGCAGTACATCCGGGACAGTGAACACTGAAGCTTTCTTT
cdr3_aa: CASSTSGTVNTEAFF

clone_size: NA
j_call: TRBJ1-3
v_call: TRBV2
d_call: TRBD1
cdr3_nt: TGTGCCAGCAGTCGACAGGGGGTCTCTGGAAACACCATATATTTT
cdr3_aa: CASSRQGVSGNTIYF

clone_size: once
j_call: TRBJ2-7
v_call: TRBV4-3
d_call: TRBD1
cdr3_nt: TGCGCCAGCAGCCAAGACAGGGGGCACTCCTACGAGCAGTACTTC
cdr3_aa: CASSQDRGHSYEQYF

clone_size: NA
j_call: TRBJ1-6
v_call: TRBV9
d_call: NA
cdr3_nt: TGTGCCAGCAGCGGTTCGAGTGGACCCCTCCACTTT
cdr3_aa: CASSGSSGPLHF

clone_size: NA
j_call: TRBJ1-5
v_call: TRBV19
d_call: NA
cdr3_nt: TGTGCCAGTACCCATCGGGGAGGACGGCAGGATCAGCCCCAGCATTTT
cdr3_aa: CASTHRGGRQDQPQHF

clone_size: NA
j_call: TRBJ1-2
v_call: TRBV12-3/TRBV12-4
d_call: NA
cdr3_nt: TGTGCCAGCAGTTTTAAAGGGGGCTATGGCTACACCTTC
cdr3_aa: CASSFKGGYGYTF

clone_size: NA
j_call: TRBJ1-1
v_call: TRBV5-4
d_call: TRBD1
cdr3_nt: TGTGCCAGCAGCATAGGACAGGGGCGAGGGGGGGCTTTCTTT
cdr3_aa: CASSIGQGRGGAFF

clone_size: NA
j_call: TRBJ1-5
v_call: TRBV4-2
d_call: NA
cdr3_nt: TGTGCCAGCAGCCATTACTCGACAGGCAATCAGCCCCAGCATTTT
cdr3_aa: CASSHYSTGNQPQHF

clone_size: NA
j_call: TRBJ2-2
v_call: TRBV28
d_call: NA
cdr3_nt: TGTGCCAGCAGGACTCTGCAGGGGAGAGGCACCGGGGAGCTGTTTTTT
cdr3_aa: CASRTLQGRGTGELFF

clone_size: NA
j_call: TRBJ2-5
v_call: TRBV29-1
d_call: TRBD2
cdr3_nt: TGCAGCGCCGCCGGTGGGACTAGCGGCGCCTGGGCCCAGTACTTC
cdr3_aa: CSAAGGTSGAWAQYF

clone_size: NA
j_call: TRBJ1-1
v_call: TRBV7-3
d_call: NA
cdr3_nt: TGTGCCAGCAAATACGGGAAGAACACTGAAGCTTTCTTT
cdr3_aa: CASKYGKNTEAFF

clone_size: NA
j_call: TRBJ1-5
v_call: TRBV5-1
d_call: NA
cdr3_nt: TGCGCCAGCAGCGTAACAGGAGATAGCAATCAGCCCCAGCATTTT
cdr3_aa: CASSVTGDSNQPQHF

clone_size: NA
j_call: TRBJ2-5
v_call: TRBV4-1
d_call: NA
cdr3_nt: TGCGCCAGCAGCCCCCTAGTTCAGCTAGAGACCCAGTACTTC
cdr3_aa: CASSPLVQLETQYF

clone_size: NA
j_call: TRBJ2-1
v_call: TRBV9
d_call: NA
cdr3_nt: TGTGCCAGCAGCGACGGCTCAGGAGGCTCCTACAATGAGCAGTTCTTC
cdr3_aa: CASSDGSGGSYNEQFF

clone_size: NA
j_call: TRBJ1-4
v_call: TRBV27
d_call: NA
cdr3_nt: TGTGCCAGCAGTTTTAAAGGGGAAAATGAAAAACTGTTTTTT
cdr3_aa: CASSFKGENEKLFF

clone_size: NA
j_call: TRBJ1-1
v_call: TRBV2
d_call: NA
cdr3_nt: TGTGCCAGCACCGTTAACAGCCCCATGAACACTGAAGCTTTCTTT
cdr3_aa: CASTVNSPMNTEAFF

clone_size: NA
j_call: TRBJ1-2
v_call: TRBV11-2
d_call: NA
cdr3_nt: TGTGCCAGCAGCTTAGGGCTGGGCGCAGCTAACTATGGCTACACCTTC
cdr3_aa: CASSLGLGAANYGYTF

clone_size: NA
j_call: TRBJ2-3
v_call: TRBV6-5
d_call: NA
cdr3_nt: TGTGCCAGCAGTTACGGCAGGACAGATACGCAGTATTTT
cdr3_aa: CASSYGRTDTQYF

clone_size: NA
j_call: TRBJ2-5
v_call: TRBV7-8
d_call: TRBD2
cdr3_nt: TGTGCCAGCAGCTCCATGCTAGCGGAAGAGACCCAGTACTTC
cdr3_aa: CASSSMLAEETQYF

clone_size: NA
j_call: TRBJ1-5
v_call: TRBV15
d_call: NA
cdr3_nt: TGTGCCACCACATCAGGGTACGGCCAGCCCCAGCATTTT
cdr3_aa: CATTSGYGQPQHF

clone_size: NA
j_call: TRBJ2-6
v_call: TRBV14
d_call: NA
cdr3_nt: TGTGCCAGCAGCCAAGACAGGGCAACTGGGGCCAACGTCCTGACTTTC
cdr3_aa: CASSQDRATGANVLTF

clone_size: NA
j_call: TRBJ2-5
v_call: TRBV19
d_call: NA
cdr3_nt: TGTGCCAGTAGTATAACCTCGGGTTCCTTAGATACCCAGTACTTC
cdr3_aa: CASSITSGSLDTQYF

clone_size: NA
j_call: TRBJ1-3
v_call: TRBV11-2
d_call: NA
cdr3_nt: TGTGCCAGCAGCCTACGCAGGGGAGCTGGAAACACCATATATTTT
cdr3_aa: CASSLRRGAGNTIYF

clone_size: NA
j_call: TRBJ1-6
v_call: TRBV9
d_call: NA
cdr3_nt: TGTGCCAGCAGCTTACGACAGGATGATTCACCCCTCCACTTT
cdr3_aa: CASSLRQDDSPLHF

clone_size: once
j_call: TRBJ1-1
v_call: TRBV14
d_call: NA
cdr3_nt: TGTGCCAGCAGCCAAGAAATGTCGGGCACTGAAGCTTTCTTT
cdr3_aa: CASSQEMSGTEAFF

clone_size: NA
j_call: TRBJ1-5
v_call: TRBV29-1
d_call: NA
cdr3_nt: TGCAGCGTTGAGTTGGGAGGAGATCAGCCCCAGCATTTT
cdr3_aa: CSVELGGDQPQHF

clone_size: NA
j_call: TRBJ2-3
v_call: TRBV3-1/TRBV3-2
d_call: TRBD2
cdr3_nt: TGTGCCAGCAGCCTCACGACTAGCCACACAGATACGCAGTATTTT
cdr3_aa: CASSLTTSHTDTQYF